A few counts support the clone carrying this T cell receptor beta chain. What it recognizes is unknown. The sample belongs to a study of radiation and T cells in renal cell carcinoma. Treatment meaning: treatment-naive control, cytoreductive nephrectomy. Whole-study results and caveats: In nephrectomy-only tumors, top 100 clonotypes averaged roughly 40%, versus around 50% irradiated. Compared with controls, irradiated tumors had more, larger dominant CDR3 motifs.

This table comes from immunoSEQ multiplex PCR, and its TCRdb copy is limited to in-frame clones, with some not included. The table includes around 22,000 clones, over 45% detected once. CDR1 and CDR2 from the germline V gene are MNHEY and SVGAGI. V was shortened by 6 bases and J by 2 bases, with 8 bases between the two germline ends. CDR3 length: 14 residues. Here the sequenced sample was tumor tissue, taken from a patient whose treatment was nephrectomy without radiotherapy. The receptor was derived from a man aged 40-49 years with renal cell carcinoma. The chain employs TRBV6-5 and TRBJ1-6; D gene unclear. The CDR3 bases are TGTGCCAGCAGCCGGAGCCCCTATAATTCACCCCTCCACTTT. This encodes CASSRSPYNSPLHF.